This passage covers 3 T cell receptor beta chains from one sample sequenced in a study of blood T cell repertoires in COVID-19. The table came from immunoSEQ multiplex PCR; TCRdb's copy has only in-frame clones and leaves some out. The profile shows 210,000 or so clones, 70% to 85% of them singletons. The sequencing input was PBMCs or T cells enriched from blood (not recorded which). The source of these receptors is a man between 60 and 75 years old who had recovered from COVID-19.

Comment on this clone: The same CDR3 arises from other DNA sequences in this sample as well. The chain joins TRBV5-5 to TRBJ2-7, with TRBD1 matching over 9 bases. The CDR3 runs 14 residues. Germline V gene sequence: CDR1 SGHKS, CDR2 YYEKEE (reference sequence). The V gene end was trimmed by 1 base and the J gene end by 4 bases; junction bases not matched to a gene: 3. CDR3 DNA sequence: TGTGCCAGCAGCTTGCTGGACAGGGGTTACGAGCAGTACTTC. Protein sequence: CASSLLDRGYEQYF.

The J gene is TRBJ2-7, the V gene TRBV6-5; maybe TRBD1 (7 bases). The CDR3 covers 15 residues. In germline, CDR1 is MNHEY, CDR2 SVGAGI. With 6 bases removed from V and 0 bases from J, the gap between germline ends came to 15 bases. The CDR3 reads CASRRDRSSSYEQYF. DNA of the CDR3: TGTGCCAGCAGGCGGGACAGATCAAGCTCCTACGAGCAGTACTTC.

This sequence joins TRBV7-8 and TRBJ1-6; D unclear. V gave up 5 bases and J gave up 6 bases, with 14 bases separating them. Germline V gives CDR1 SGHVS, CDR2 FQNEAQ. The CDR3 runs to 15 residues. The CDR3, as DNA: TGTGCCAGCAGCACCATGGTGGCTTCTAATTCACCCCTCCACTTT. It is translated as CASSTMVASNSPLHF.